A selection of T cell receptor beta chains follows, all from one sample in a study of beta chain features in type 1 diabetes. The protocol was immunoSEQ multiplex PCR, while the TCRdb copy is restricted to in-frame clones and leaves out a portion. Among around 650,000 clones listed, 9.5% to 15% were seen once. Material for sequencing was naive CD4+ T cells from blood. The receptors shown here come from a man younger than 45 with type 1 diabetes. The conserved cysteine and the conserved F or W are not part of the CDR3 here. Fields, in order: clone size, V gene, D gene, J gene, CDR3 protein. The D gene is left open where the match is weak. The listing skips clone size in some rows; elsewhere it reads once, few, many or a size class.

clone size: few; V gene: TRBV5-6; D gene: TRBD2; J gene: TRBJ2-1; CDR3 protein: ASSRRTSGAFYNEQF
clone size: NA; V gene: TRBV6-6; D gene: TRBD2; J gene: TRBJ2-3; CDR3 protein: ASSYPVGGDTQY
clone size: few; V gene: TRBV9; D gene: NA; J gene: TRBJ1-2; CDR3 protein: ASSVNRAGGYT
clone size: few; V gene: TRBV7-3; D gene: NA; J gene: TRBJ2-6; CDR3 protein: ASRSTVQGSNVLT
clone size: few; V gene: TRBV7-2; D gene: NA; J gene: TRBJ1-5; CDR3 protein: ASNREGNNQPQH
clone size: few; V gene: TRBV4-3; D gene: TRBD1; J gene: TRBJ1-6; CDR3 protein: ASSQATGTGGSPLH
clone size: NA; V gene: TRBV7-2; D gene: TRBD1; J gene: TRBJ1-5; CDR3 protein: ASSSEQGAQQPQH
clone size: NA; V gene: TRBV10-3; D gene: TRBD2; J gene: TRBJ2-6; CDR3 protein: AIGSSGEVGANVLT
clone size: NA; V gene: TRBV5-4; D gene: NA; J gene: TRBJ2-5; CDR3 protein: ASSSIQGTETQY
clone size: few; V gene: TRBV5-6; D gene: TRBD1; J gene: TRBJ1-4; CDR3 protein: ASSPATGDEKLF
clone size: few; V gene: TRBV6-6; D gene: TRBD1; J gene: TRBJ2-7; CDR3 protein: ASSQTGRSSYEQY
clone size: few; V gene: TRBV28; D gene: NA; J gene: TRBJ2-3; CDR3 protein: ASSLGRVHGTDTQY
clone size: few; V gene: TRBV11-2; D gene: TRBD1; J gene: TRBJ2-7; CDR3 protein: ASSNTRQGLD
clone size: NA; V gene: TRBV7-2; D gene: NA; J gene: TRBJ1-5; CDR3 protein: ASSLEPDQPQH
clone size: few; V gene: TRBV4-3; D gene: TRBD1; J gene: TRBJ2-6; CDR3 protein: ASSQAGQGIFSGANVLT
clone size: few; V gene: TRBV9; D gene: NA; J gene: TRBJ1-6; CDR3 protein: ASSLRGANSPLH
clone size: few; V gene: TRBV6-5; D gene: TRBD1; J gene: TRBJ2-7; CDR3 protein: ASISGQGAYEQY
clone size: NA; V gene: TRBV6-6; D gene: NA; J gene: TRBJ2-7; CDR3 protein: ASSYLGTEDSYEQY
clone size: NA; V gene: TRBV18; D gene: NA; J gene: TRBJ2-5; CDR3 protein: ASSPPFGSGIETQY
clone size: few; V gene: TRBV5-5; D gene: NA; J gene: TRBJ2-2; CDR3 protein: ASSLDGAITGELF
clone size: few; V gene: TRBV30; D gene: TRBD1; J gene: TRBJ1-4; CDR3 protein: AWILLTGDYEKLF
clone size: NA; V gene: TRBV7-9; D gene: NA; J gene: TRBJ1-2; CDR3 protein: ASSVVDGGYT
clone size: few; V gene: TRBV5-6; D gene: TRBD2; J gene: TRBJ2-3; CDR3 protein: ASSRGLAGTDTQY
clone size: NA; V gene: TRBV30; D gene: NA; J gene: TRBJ2-3; CDR3 protein: AWSDPAPVGSFTQY
clone size: NA; V gene: TRBV7-2; D gene: NA; J gene: TRBJ1-2; CDR3 protein: ASSLVGVTNYGYT
clone size: few; V gene: TRBV7-9; D gene: NA; J gene: TRBJ2-2; CDR3 protein: ASSLTNTGELF
clone size: few; V gene: TRBV25-1; D gene: NA; J gene: TRBJ1-3; CDR3 protein: ASSESSRAVGAIY
clone size: NA; V gene: TRBV28; D gene: TRBD1; J gene: TRBJ2-3; CDR3 protein: ASSFSGAGGADTQY
clone size: few; V gene: TRBV7-2; D gene: NA; J gene: TRBJ1-2; CDR3 protein: ASSLARRGAGYT
clone size: few; V gene: TRBV18; D gene: NA; J gene: TRBJ2-5; CDR3 protein: ASSPDGLETQY
clone size: few; V gene: TRBV2; D gene: TRBD1; J gene: TRBJ2-1; CDR3 protein: ASSGLIGQGINEQF
clone size: NA; V gene: TRBV4-1; D gene: NA; J gene: TRBJ1-2; CDR3 protein: ASSLGGSYGYT
clone size: few; V gene: TRBV6-5; D gene: NA; J gene: TRBJ2-3; CDR3 protein: ASRTPLGTDTQY
clone size: NA; V gene: TRBV29-1; D gene: TRBD2; J gene: TRBJ2-3; CDR3 protein: SSRLALSTDTQY
clone size: few; V gene: TRBV5-1; D gene: TRBD2; J gene: TRBJ2-3; CDR3 protein: ASSLLTSGAASTDTQY
clone size: NA; V gene: TRBV7-9; D gene: NA; J gene: TRBJ1-1; CDR3 protein: ASSPLWGVNTEAF
clone size: NA; V gene: TRBV28; D gene: TRBD1; J gene: TRBJ2-1; CDR3 protein: ASSLTRGYNEQF
clone size: NA; V gene: TRBV28; D gene: NA; J gene: TRBJ1-5; CDR3 protein: ASSLNSGWEPQH
clone size: few; V gene: TRBV29-1; D gene: NA; J gene: TRBJ2-1; CDR3 protein: SVEPYNEQF
clone size: NA; V gene: TRBV29-1; D gene: NA; J gene: TRBJ2-2; CDR3 protein: SGGSGGGTGELF
clone size: few; V gene: TRBV18; D gene: NA; J gene: TRBJ1-4; CDR3 protein: ASSTRRDEKLF
clone size: NA; V gene: TRBV20-1; D gene: NA; J gene: TRBJ2-7; CDR3 protein: SADGTYEQY
clone size: NA; V gene: TRBV9; D gene: NA; J gene: TRBJ2-3; CDR3 protein: ASSPLPGVGDTQY
clone size: few; V gene: TRBV5-4; D gene: NA; J gene: TRBJ1-2; CDR3 protein: ASPPPSRDNYGYT
clone size: NA; V gene: TRBV6-5; D gene: NA; J gene: TRBJ2-5; CDR3 protein: ASGRSGWETQY
clone size: few; V gene: TRBV6-6; D gene: NA; J gene: TRBJ1-2; CDR3 protein: ASSPGQTGYT
clone size: few; V gene: TRBV4-3; D gene: TRBD2; J gene: TRBJ2-3; CDR3 protein: ASSLSAGPSTDTQY
clone size: NA; V gene: TRBV9; D gene: TRBD2; J gene: TRBJ2-4; CDR3 protein: ASSPTSGLAKNIQY
clone size: NA; V gene: TRBV10-3; D gene: NA; J gene: TRBJ2-3; CDR3 protein: AISGQKVATDTQY
clone size: few; V gene: TRBV5-1; D gene: TRBD2; J gene: TRBJ2-1; CDR3 protein: ASSYKLAGLSYNEQF
clone size: few; V gene: TRBV7-8; D gene: NA; J gene: TRBJ2-3; CDR3 protein: ASSSSGGGSTDTQY
clone size: NA; V gene: TRBV29-1; D gene: TRBD2; J gene: TRBJ2-2; CDR3 protein: SVATTSGGPNTGELF
clone size: many; V gene: TRBV19; D gene: NA; J gene: TRBJ1-2; CDR3 protein: ASSPTASYGYT
clone size: NA; V gene: TRBV4-2; D gene: NA; J gene: TRBJ2-6; CDR3 protein: ASSQEGQDNSGANVLT
clone size: NA; V gene: TRBV30; D gene: NA; J gene: TRBJ2-5; CDR3 protein: AWSVPGLRAQETQY
clone size: few; V gene: TRBV29-1; D gene: TRBD1; J gene: TRBJ2-7; CDR3 protein: SVEVGQGVPYSYEQY
clone size: few; V gene: TRBV18; D gene: TRBD1; J gene: TRBJ2-1; CDR3 protein: ASSSAAGGQDEQF
clone size: NA; V gene: TRBV9; D gene: TRBD1; J gene: TRBJ2-2; CDR3 protein: ASRRQGGTGELF
clone size: few; V gene: TRBV5-1; D gene: NA; J gene: TRBJ2-7; CDR3 protein: ASRPSFTYEQY
clone size: NA; V gene: TRBV29-1; D gene: NA; J gene: TRBJ2-5; CDR3 protein: SVALRTQETQY